Listed here are 11 T cell receptor beta chains from one sample, sequenced in a study of blood T cell repertoires in COVID-19. Libraries were prepared by immunoSEQ multiplex PCR; TCRdb keeps only in-frame clonotypes and omits some of them. The data show about 130,000 clones, with about 87% seen just once and 10% held by the top ten. The sample was peripheral blood. Receptors were obtained from a man over 45 with acute or convalescent COVID-19.

This chain joins TRBV7-9 and TRBJ1-2; 7 bases map to TRBD1. The CDR3 runs to 16 residues. V lost 0 bases, J lost 8 bases, and 12 bases stayed unmatched. CDR1 is SEHNR and CDR2 is FQNEAQ in the germline V gene (reference sequence). The CDR3 protein is CASSLAWTGPGAGYTF. The CDR3 region has the DNA TGTGCCAGCAGCTTAGCTTGGACAGGCCCGGGCGCCGGCTACACCTTC.

The rearrangement uses TRBV5-6 and TRBJ1-1, with a tentative D call TRBD1 (6 bases). The CDR3 has 15 residues. Germline CDR1 is SGHDT and CDR2 is YYEEEE. Trimming left V 0 bases short and J 4 bases short, with 13 bases between. The CDR3 coding sequence is TGTGCCAGCAGCTTGGTGGGGGGGCTGGGCACTGAAGCTTTCTTT. Translation: CASSLVGGLGTEAFF.

The chain's CDR3 is CASSLGAGSATNEKLFF. DNA for the CDR3: TGCGCCAGCAGCTTGGGTGCAGGATCTGCAACTAATGAAAAACTGTTTTTT. The rearrangement uses TRBV5-1 and TRBJ1-4; D remains unclear. Germline CDR1 reads SGHRS; CDR2 reads YFSETQ. Trimming removed 0 bases at V and 0 bases at J, with 12 bases between. The length of the CDR3 is 17 residues.

As DNA, the CDR3 is TGTGCCAGCAGCGTAGATCGGACAGGGTATTCACCCCTCCACTTT. This translates into CASSVDRTGYSPLHF. V gene TRBV9 combines with J gene TRBJ1-6; 8 bases match TRBD1. The CDR3 contains 15 residues. The junction had 4 bases not matched to a gene; V was cut back by 0 bases and J by 8 bases. The germline V gene has CDR1 SGDLS and CDR2 YYNGEE.

Worth noting for this clone: This sample also contains other DNA sequences that code for the same CDR3. V is TRBV5-1 and J is TRBJ1-1, with D possibly being TRBD1 (6 bases). CDR1 and CDR2 (germline): SGHRS, YFSETQ. This CDR3 contains 13 residues. Trimming took 5 bases from V and 1 from J, leaving 9 bases between them. The CDR3 spells CASSLTGNTEAFF. Here the CDR3 DNA reads TGCGCCAGCAGTTTGACAGGGAACACTGAAGCTTTCTTT.

The V call is TRBV7-9, the J call TRBJ1-2; D not resolved. V gave up 1 base and J gave up 6 bases, with 15 bases separating them. CDR3 length: 15 amino acids. CDR1 SEHNR and CDR2 FQNEAQ come from the germline V gene (reference sequence). The CDR3, as DNA: TGTGCCAGCAGCTTAGTGGGCAGTCCGATCCATGGCTACACCTTC. Residues: CASSLVGSPIHGYTF.

V and J are TRBV5-1 and TRBJ1-1; the D gene is possibly TRBD1 (5 bases). The CDR3 is 14 residues long. V was trimmed by 0 bases and J by 4 bases, leaving 10 bases between them. Germline CDR1 reads SGHRS; CDR2 reads YFSETQ. CDR3 DNA: TGCGCCAGCAGCTTGGGTTCGGGGGTCACTGAAGCTTTCTTT. Translated: CASSLGSGVTEAFF.

CDR3 DNA: TGTGCCAGCACCGCCGCTGGCGGAGGGGGCGAATTGGAGTATGGCTACACCTTC. This gives the protein CASTAAGGGGELEYGYTF. J is TRBJ1-2 and V is TRBV28, with 7 bases matching TRBD1. This CDR3 contains 18 residues. With V trimmed by 7 bases and J by 5 bases, 22 bases remained unmatched. CDR1 and CDR2 (germline): MDHEN, SYDVKM.

This sequence joins TRBV18 and TRBJ2-7; 9 bases agree with TRBD2. CDR1 and CDR2 from the germline V gene are KGHSH and LQKENI. The CDR3 extends over 16 amino acids. After removal of 0 bases from V and 0 bases from J, the junction contained 3 bases not matched to a gene. CDR3 DNA: TGTGCCAGCTCACCACCGCGGGGGGGAAGCTCCTACGAGCAGTACTTC. Amino acid sequence: CASSPPRGGSSYEQYF.

This clone was observed a single time. The V gene is TRBV25-1, the J gene TRBJ1-2; possibly TRBD1 for D (6 bases). In germline, CDR1 is MGHDK, CDR2 SYGVNS. The CDR3 loop spans 14 amino acids. The V end was cut by 4 bases, the J end by 8 bases, with 17 bases between. CDR3 in amino acids: CASSGTGKYGGYTF. The CDR3 DNA is TGTGCCAGCAGTGGAACAGGGAAGTACGGGGGCTACACCTTC.

The V call is TRBV6-6, the J call TRBJ1-6; weak D call: TRBD1 (5 bases). Trimming stripped 4 bases from V and 10 bases from J, with 11 bases between. The V gene's germline CDR1 is MNHNY and CDR2 SVGAGI (reference sequence). The CDR3 runs to 13 residues. The CDR3 nucleotides read TGTGCCAGCAGTTTTCTGACAGAATCACCCCTCCACTTT. Encoded protein: CASSFLTESPLHF.